This T cell receptor beta chain was recorded in a study of blood T cell repertoires in COVID-19 (dated by TCRdb to the early 2020s). Context from the whole study: Samples from collaborators originated in the United States, Italy and Spain and spanned both the acute and convalescent phases of COVID-19. Where available, HLA class I and class II types were taken from metadata supplied by the sample provider and were not determined by assay-based typing. Samples were obtained from the ongoing ImmuneRACE study (first 160 participants) and from roughly 1,300 subjects provided by 6 global collaborators. Nearly every sample came with metadata listing a de-identified subject ID, COVID-19 status, age in years and sex. The dataset comprised deeply sampled blood TCRbeta repertoires from subjects exposed to, actively infected with, or recovered from COVID-19. The repertoires were released in a freely available public database meant as a resource for research on the immune response to SARS-CoV-2. The prospective study material was composed of cDNA or gDNA derived from T cells, B-cell-depleted T cells, or PBMCs. Study-level results and caveats: The amount of clinical and demographic metadata varied by source and participant and was provided uncurated.

At one collaborating source in Seattle, patients were enrolled during active infection and were followed longitudinally through the course of disease. Whole blood was collected in K2EDTA tubes by collaborating institutions according to the institutions' own protocols. For TCRbeta analysis, collaborators shipped samples as frozen whole blood, isolated PBMCs, or DNA extracted from either of those sample types. The CDR3 spans 15 residues, from the cysteine through the phenylalanine. Only CDR3 DNA is held: 45 bases, read in frame from base 1. The germline V gene gives CDR1 as LGHNA and CDR2 as YSLEER. Ends trimmed: V by 3 bases, J by 4 bases; bases unmatched to a gene: 5. Details on this clone: Its antigen is still unknown. Base quality data are lacking; no much larger clone is found one base away.

TCRbeta CDR3 regions were amplified from genomic DNA by means of the immunoSEQ Assay, a bias-controlled multiplex PCR. The paper's processing steps were these. The number of nucleated cells in each sample was estimated from the amplification of reference gene primers within the assay. To quantify the absolute abundance of each unique TCRbeta CDR3 rearrangement, sequence reads were collapsed and filtered. Productive Simpson clonality was computed per sample as the square root of Simpson's diversity index over productive rearrangements. Entries here come from immuneACCESS through TCRdb and include only in-frame sequences with V and J called. Some clones fail to appear in such tables; in the studies checked, an unresolved V gene covers under half of the shortfall, and the cause of the remainder is unknown. Clone size and the V and J calls come from that table; the DNA yielded D and trimming. The sample data list fewer than 150,000 clones, and nearly 90% of these were observed just once. Jointly, the top ten make up around 4% of the sample.

The receptor comes from a woman in her sixties or seventies with COVID-19, enrolled during active disease. The chain is assembled from TRBV4-3 and TRBJ1-1; 10 bases in the middle match TRBD1. What was sequenced was peripheral blood. The CDR3 loop reads CASSQMDRGGTEAFF. The bases are TGCGCCAGCAGCCAGATGGACAGGGGGGGCACTGAAGCTTTCTTT.